This T cell receptor beta chain was identified during a study of T cells in Graves' hyperthyroidism and ophthalmopathy (dated by TCRdb to the late 2010s). Background on the whole study: Peripheral blood samples were taken at the time of initial diagnosis, prior to any treatment. An independent validation cohort of fewer than 20 hyperthyroidism patients and about 15 patients who later progressed to ophthalmopathy tested prospective prediction of ophthalmopathy. In addition, the study compared T-cell repertoires in thyroid tissue and in blood from six Graves' hyperthyroidism patients. According to the paper, TCR Vbeta CDR3 sequencing was carried out on more than 120 peripheral blood samples, which came from 40 to 45 ophthalmopathy, fewer than 80 hyperthyroidism and about 17 progressor patients. Following sampling, methimazole starting at 30 mg daily was given to hyperthyroidism patients, and high-dose intravenous methylprednisolone was given to ophthalmopathy patients. The roughly 94 discovery patients were randomly divided into training and test sets at a 7:3 ratio. To identify TCR V-J signatures that set the groups apart, the researchers used a discovery cohort of roughly 100 patients, made up of under 50 with Graves' ophthalmopathy and 57 with stable Graves' hyperthyroidism.

Stable Graves' hyperthyroidism was defined as no progression to ophthalmopathy during 18 months of follow-up. The hyperthyroidism patients were between 18 and 65 years old and newly diagnosed, with a disease duration of less than 2 months. Any patient with an uncontrolled infection, another autoimmune disease, pregnancy or lactation was excluded. Diagnoses were based on clinical symptoms, serum thyroxine and TRAb, thyroid ultrasound and orbital computed tomography. PBMCs were isolated from 10 ml of fresh peripheral blood by Ficoll-Paque density gradient centrifugation. Total RNA was extracted using Trizol reagent, and RNA quality was assessed on an Agilent 2100 Bioanalyzer. The germline V gene (reference sequence) gives CDR1 as DFQATT and CDR2 as SNEGSKA. V lost 1 base and J lost 6 bases; the stretch between them is 6 bases long. From its cysteine to its phenylalanine, the CDR3 spans 11 amino acids. CDR3 DNA is the only sequence kept; it has 33 bases, read in frame from the first base.

TCR beta CDR3 regions were amplified from RNA transcripts. The first round of RT-PCR for the TCR CDR3 was performed with the HTBI primer set and the Qiagen OneStep RT-PCR kit. The libraries were constructed in a second round of multiplex PCR and then size-selected and purified. The libraries were sequenced on an Illumina HiSeq2000 using paired-end 100 bp reads. The paper's processing steps were these. Raw data were processed with SOAPnuke, discarding reads with adapters, uncalled bases, mean Phred below 15, or no exact constant-primer or identifier match. COPE v1.2.5 was used to merge the high-quality paired reads, and each unique nucleotide sequence was defined as a clonotype. MiTCR v1.1 was used to align the clonotypes against IMGT TRBV, TRBD and TRBJ reference segments. Analysis was restricted to V-J combinations with a frequency above 0.0001, which covered about 99% of repertoires. The TCS score was defined as F50 (clonal expansion) divided by E x V (chaos), with BLOSUM62-based TCRdist calculated between CDR3 peptides within each V-J. Welch's t-statistics and random forest reduced fewer than 550 V-J features to around 14, which were used in a naive Bayes classifier (R e1071). The Morisita-Horn index was used to measure how similar the thyroid and blood repertoires were. The public reads were reprocessed in TCRdb via fastp at Q25 and MiXCR, keeping in-frame beta chains. CDR3 protein duplicates are merged, each entry listing the most common genes and DNA. The V and J calls and clone size come from TCRdb's table, not from the authors' own analysis. Here the sample has roughly 710,000 distinct CDR3 sequences; approximately 36% occur a single time. The ten largest clones represent about a third of the sample.

Worth noting for this clonotype: Its antigen target is currently unknown. Base-call qualities are not available, and no considerably larger clone is one nucleotide away.

What the authors observed across the whole study: No statistical method was used to set the sample size in advance, and investigators knew the group allocation. In cross-validation, a model built on a 13 V-J signature told ophthalmopathy apart from stable hyperthyroidism with 87.88% sensitivity and around 84% specificity, and in testing the same model reached 80%/75%. Most expanded thyroid clonotypes (frequency above 0.001) were also found in blood, which suggests that blood repertoires may mirror thyroid immune responses. In validation, the model predicted progression to ophthalmopathy with approximately 71% sensitivity and around 72% specificity, a median of about six months before onset.

The sequenced sample consisted of blood. The sequence was obtained from a woman between 35 and 50 years old with Graves' hyperthyroidism. The rearranged segments are TRBV20-1 and TRBJ1-2, with the D gene uncertain. The CDR3: CSARGPDGYTF. The DNA sequence is given as TGCAGTGCTAGAGGACCCGATGGCTACACCTTC.